One sample yielded the 10 T cell receptor beta chains listed below, sequenced in a study of blood T cell repertoires in COVID-19. The method was immunoSEQ multiplex PCR; TCRdb's version includes in-frame clones alone and lacks a portion of them. The sample has 150,000 or so clones, approximately 80% seen once. The sequenced sample was peripheral blood. These receptors came from a woman aged 45-65 years with acute or convalescent COVID-19.

This clone was seen just once. This chain connects TRBV11-2 to TRBJ2-2, with a tentative D call TRBD1 (5 bases). Looked up from germline, CDR1 is SGHAT and CDR2 is FQNNGV. This CDR3 region has 14 residues. V dropped 3 bases and J dropped 2 bases, with 7 bases sitting between them. CDR3 in DNA: TGTGCCAGCAGCTTTGACAGCAACACCGGGGAGCTGTTTTTT. Protein product: CASSFDSNTGELFF.

A remark on this clone: Other DNA sequences in this specimen translate into the identical CDR3. V gene TRBV18 combines with J gene TRBJ2-7; TRBD2 agrees at 8 bases. Trimming removed 0 bases from V and 2 bases from J; junction bases left unmatched: 0. The CDR3 runs to 14 residues. Germline CDR1 reads KGHSH; CDR2 reads LQKENI. CDR3 region: CASSPPGLAYEQYF. The CDR3 bases are TGTGCCAGCTCACCACCGGGACTAGCCTACGAGCAGTACTTC.

This clone was seen a few times. V and J are TRBV28 and TRBJ1-3, with D possibly matching TRBD1 (6 bases). The germline CDR1 and CDR2 sequences are MDHEN and SYDVKM. V lost 2 bases and J 4 bases, leaving 12 bases between the germline ends. This CDR3 is built from 15 residues. The CDR3 DNA is TGTGCCAGCAGTTTACTCAGGGGAACAGGAAACACCATATATTTT. Translating it yields CASSLLRGTGNTIYF.

The rearrangement joins TRBV7-2 to TRBJ1-1; weak D call: TRBD1 (5 bases). Trimming shortened V by 0 bases and J by 8 bases, and 16 bases separated the two germline ends. CDR3 length: 15 amino acids. Germline-derived CDR1 and CDR2 are SGHTA and FQGNSA. In DNA, the CDR3 is TGTGCCAGCAGCTTAGCCGGGACCCGGGGGATCGAAGCTTTCTTT. Amino acid sequence: CASSLAGTRGIEAFF. The variable domain in full, completed from reference TRBV7-2 and TRBJ1-1, reads GAGVSQSPSNKVTEKGKDVELRCDPISGHTALYWYRQSLGQGLEFLIYFQGNSAPDKSGLPSDRFSAERTGGSVSTLTIQRTQQEDSAVYLCASSLAGTRGIEAFFGQGTRLTVV.

This sequence joins TRBV5-1 and TRBJ1-1; no definite D call. V dropped 4 bases and J dropped 7 bases, with 11 bases sitting between them. The CDR3 totals 12 residues. Germline CDR1 SGHRS, CDR2 YFSETQ. As DNA, the CDR3 is TGCGCCAGCAGCCGGTCTTCCAATGAAGCTTTCTTT. Protein: CASSRSSNEAFF.

The chain is built from TRBV28 and TRBJ1-2, with 10 positions matching TRBD1. This CDR3 contains 15 residues. The V gene end was trimmed by 6 bases and the J gene end by 4 bases; junction bases not matched to a gene: 8. Germline values: CDR1 MDHEN, CDR2 SYDVKM. CDR3 DNA sequence: TGTGCCAGCAGCCCTGGACAGGGGGGAATCTATGGCTACACCTTC. Translating it yields CASSPGQGGIYGYTF.

The J gene is TRBJ1-1, the V gene TRBV6-2 or TRBV6-3; D not resolved. The CDR3 loop spans 14 amino acids. The germline V gene has CDR1 MNHEY and CDR2 SVGEGT. Trimming left V 0 bases short and J 7 bases short, with 12 bases between. CDR3 DNA sequence: TGTGCCAGCAGTTACTCGAGTTCCACGAATGAAGCTTTCTTT. Its translation: CASSYSSSTNEAFF.

The chain joins TRBV30 to TRBJ1-1; D uncertain. Deletions cut 1 base from V and 0 bases from J, with 9 bases between. Germline values: CDR1 GTSNPN, CDR2 SVGIG (reference sequence). This CDR3 contains 14 residues. As DNA, the CDR3 is TGTGCCTGGAGTGGAACACCAATGAACACTGAAGCTTTCTTT. Amino acid sequence: CAWSGTPMNTEAFF.

This chain uses TRBV10-1 with TRBJ2-3; a possible D gene is TRBD2 (6 bases). V was cut by 0 bases and J by 1 base, with 14 bases left in between. Per germline, CDR1 WNHNN and CDR2 SYGVQD (reference sequence). There are 17 residues in the CDR3. The CDR3 region has the DNA TGCGCCAGCAGTGAGTCGGACGGGTGGGGGGGCACAGATACGCAGTATTTT. It codes for CASSESDGWGGTDTQYF.

This clone has only one observation. The genes are TRBV3-1 (or the pseudogene TRBV3-2) and TRBJ2-3; possibly TRBD2 for D (7 bases). Per the germline V gene, CDR1 is LGHDT and CDR2 is YNNKEL (reference sequence). The CDR3 has 16 residues. Between the trimmed V and J ends, which lost 1 base and 2 bases, there was a span of 13 bases. The CDR3 DNA follows: TGTGCCAGCAGCCAAGTCGGTGGGGGGGCCACAGATACGCAGTATTTT. This gives the protein CASSQVGGGATDTQYF.